Below, 28 T cell receptor beta chains from the same sample are listed, as sequenced in a study of control samples from healthy donors and cancer patients (dated by TCRdb to about 2020). Library prep was done by the immunoSEQ multiplex PCR assay. Drawn from immuneACCESS, this table holds only the in-frame rearrangements with V and J called that TCRdb kept. Clones are partly lost; checked studies trace under half to an unresolved V gene and leave the rest unexplained. The sample yields 120,000 to 150,000 clones; 75% to 95% were counted once. The biggest ten clones account for approximately 3.2% of the sample. The sample was blood. These TCRs come from a man between 25 and 39 years old in good health.

This clone was counted a single time. V gene TRBV7-3 combines with J gene TRBJ2-3; no clear D gene. The CDR3 totals 15 residues. CDR1 and CDR2 (germline): SGHTA, FQGTGA. V lost 5 bases, J lost 6 bases, and 18 bases lay in between. Here the CDR3 reads CASSLLARNLDTQYF. CDR3 nucleotide sequence: TGTGCCAGCAGCCTATTGGCAAGAAACCTTGATACGCAGTATTTT.

This chain connects TRBV4-1 to TRBJ2-6, with 7 nucleotides matching TRBD1. V lost 7 bases to trimming and J lost 0 bases; unmatched junction nucleotides: 3. Germline-derived CDR1 and CDR2 are MGHRA and YSYEKL. The CDR3 spans 15 residues. The CDR3 nucleotides read TGCGCCAGCACCTCAGGGGGCTCTGGGGCCAACGTCCTGACTTTC. It specifies CASTSGGSGANVLTF.

This clone was recorded once. This rearrangement joins TRBV6-6 to TRBJ2-7; D not certain. Germline values: CDR1 MNHNY, CDR2 SVGAGI (reference sequence). The CDR3 has 16 amino acids. V dropped 2 bases and J dropped 0 bases, with 14 bases sitting between them. The CDR3 coding sequence is TGTGCCAGCAGTTACGAGCGAATAAGTACCTCCTACGAGCAGTACTTC. Protein: CASSYERISTSYEQYF.

This clone was seen a handful of times. The chain couples TRBV5-1 to TRBJ2-1; 7 bases fit TRBD1. Germline loops: CDR1 SGHRS, CDR2 YFSETQ. The CDR3 contains 13 residues. V was pared by 5 bases and J by 7 bases, with 6 bases of the junction left unmatched. CDR3 nucleotide sequence: TGCGCCAGCAGACCTGGGACAGCAAATGAGCAGTTCTTC. This sequence encodes CASRPGTANEQFF.

This clone came up once. The V call is TRBV9, the J call TRBJ2-7; D assignment may be TRBD1 or TRBD2 (5 bases each). Germline V gene lookup returns CDR1 SGDLS and CDR2 YYNGEE. The CDR3 is 16 amino acids. The germline V and J ends were trimmed by 0 bases and 4 bases, with 17 bases remaining between them. CDR3 coding DNA: TGTGCCAGCAGCGTAGTGTCGGGGCGCCCCCCGTACGAGCAGTACTTC. This encodes CASSVVSGRPPYEQYF.

This clone was detected once. This sequence joins TRBV2 and TRBJ1-4; the D gene is possibly TRBD1 (6 bases). The CDR3 has 12 residues. Germline CDR1 is SNHLY and CDR2 is FYNNEI. V was clipped by 6 bases and J by 8 bases, with 10 bases between them. CDR3 amino acids: CASRIRGEKLFF. The CDR3 region has the DNA TGTGCCAGCAGGATAAGGGGGGAAAAACTGTTTTTT.

The chain combines TRBV5-6 with TRBJ2-7; no definite D call. CDR3 length: 16 residues. Germline V gene sequence: CDR1 SGHDT, CDR2 YYEEEE. V lost 3 bases and J 5 bases, leaving 21 bases between the germline ends. The DNA of the CDR3 is TGTGCCAGCAGCTCTTCAGATTACGTTATGGGCAACGAGCAGTACTTC. It is translated as CASSSSDYVMGNEQYF.

This clone appeared a few times. The V call is TRBV11-2, the J call TRBJ1-1; perhaps TRBD1 as D (5 bases). The CDR3 covers 13 residues. Germline CDR1 reads SGHAT; CDR2 reads FQNNGV. Trimming removed 4 bases at V and 5 bases at J, with 11 bases between. CDR3: CASSSMGGTEAFF. The CDR3 DNA sequence: TGTGCCAGCAGCTCCATGGGGGGTACTGAAGCTTTCTTT.

V and J are TRBV30 and TRBJ2-7, with D uncertain. V lost 4 bases and J lost 3, with 10 bases in between. The germline V gene has CDR1 GTSNPN and CDR2 SVGIG (reference sequence). CDR3 size: 12 residues. The CDR3 reads CAWNFLGYEQYF. The CDR3 DNA is TGTGCCTGGAATTTTCTAGGCTACGAGCAGTACTTC.

The genes are TRBV27 and TRBJ2-7; TRBD1 is a possible D gene (6 bases). The CDR3 contains 14 residues. CDR1 is MNHEY and CDR2 is SMNVEV in the germline V gene (reference sequence). Deletions cut 3 bases from V and 4 bases from J, with 13 bases between. The CDR3 DNA follows: TGTGCCAGCAGTTTGGCAGGGGCGAGTTACGAGCAGTACTTC. This translates into CASSLAGASYEQYF.

This rearrangement joins TRBV27 to TRBJ1-2, with D perhaps matching TRBD1 (5 bases). This CDR3 region has 13 residues. Trimming removed 6 bases from V and 3 bases from J, with 11 bases in between. Germline values: CDR1 MNHEY, CDR2 SMNVEV (reference sequence). The CDR3 reads CASRDKEDYGYTF. The CDR3, as DNA: TGTGCCAGCAGGGACAAGGAGGACTATGGCTACACCTTC.

This clone was observed a handful of times. The rearrangement links TRBV12-2 to TRBJ2-4; TRBD1, as called in the table, went unchecked against the DNA. TRBV12-2 is reported as a pseudogene. The CDR3 runs to 18 residues. In nucleotides, the CDR3 is TGTGCAAGTCGCTTAGTGGGACACTGGACTGGCGGAGGAAACATTCAGTACTTC. Translation gives CASRLVGHWTGGGNIQYF.

The J gene is TRBJ2-4, the V gene TRBV28, with a tentative D call TRBD1 (5 bases). V lost 2 bases, J lost 2 bases, and 10 bases lay in between. This CDR3 region has 15 residues. Germline loops: CDR1 MDHEN, CDR2 SYDVKM. CDR3 nucleotides: TGTGCCAGCAGTTTAAACAGGCCTCCCAAAAACATTCAGTACTTC. It is translated as CASSLNRPPKNIQYF.

The gene calls are TRBV27 and TRBJ2-3, with D maybe TRBD1 (7 bases). CDR1 and CDR2 from the germline V gene are MNHEY and SMNVEV (reference sequence). Between the trimmed V and J ends, which lost 3 bases and 3 bases, there was a span of 13 bases. The CDR3 runs to 15 residues. CDR3 sequence reads: CASSFVQGGTDTQYF. The CDR3 DNA reads TGTGCCAGCAGTTTTGTCCAGGGGGGTACAGATACGCAGTATTTT.

The V gene is TRBV19, the J gene TRBJ1-5; maybe TRBD1 (5 bases). CDR3 length: 14 amino acids. Trimming pared 3 bases from V and 2 bases from J, leaving 8 bases between. From germline, CDR1 is LNHDA and CDR2 SQIVND (reference sequence). CDR3 in amino acids: CASSMQGGNQPQHF. The CDR3 coding sequence is TGTGCCAGTAGTATGCAGGGTGGCAATCAGCCCCAGCATTTT.

CDR3 in amino acids: CASSLAGGKGYEQYF. For the CDR3, the DNA is TGTGCCAGCAGCTTAGCAGGGGGCAAGGGCTACGAGCAGTACTTC. V is TRBV11-2 and J is TRBJ2-7, with 8 positions matching TRBD1. Germline values: CDR1 SGHAT, CDR2 FQNNGV. The CDR3 length is 15 residues. V was pared by 1 base and J by 3 bases, with 5 bases of the junction left unmatched.

This chain uses TRBV6-5 with TRBJ1-2, with 7 nucleotides matching TRBD1. Germline V gene data show CDR1 as MNHEY and CDR2 as SVGAGI. V trimming: 11 bases; J trimming: 6 bases; junction bases outside the gene matches: 18. CDR3 length equals 15 residues. This CDR3 is CAAWAPSQGEHGYTF. DNA for the CDR3: TGTGCCGCATGGGCCCCGTCCCAGGGGGAGCATGGCTACACCTTC.

The chain couples TRBV7-3 to TRBJ1-2; TRBD1 aligns across 7 bases. Germline V lookup: CDR1 SGHTA, CDR2 FQGTGA. V shed 4 bases and J 6 bases; nucleotides not matched to a gene: 14. This CDR3 is built from 16 residues. CDR3 sequence (DNA): TGTGCCAGCAGCTCCGGGACAGACCTAGGGTTAGATGGCTACACCTTC. It specifies CASSSGTDLGLDGYTF.

The chain uses TRBV5-1 and TRBJ1-4; 7 bases are shared with TRBD1. The CDR3 contains 16 residues. CDR1 and CDR2 from the germline V gene are SGHRS and YFSETQ. The V gene end was trimmed by 4 bases and the J gene end by 10 bases; junction bases not matched to a gene: 16. CDR3 sequence reads: CASSQGQLMGSGKLFF. The CDR3 coding sequence is TGCGCCAGCAGCCAGGGACAGTTGATGGGGAGTGGAAAACTGTTTTTT.

The rearrangement uses TRBV6-5 and TRBJ1-1; tentative D call: TRBD1 (6 bases). V dropped 4 bases and J dropped 0 bases, with 12 bases sitting between them. The CDR3 consists of 15 residues. CDR1 is MNHEY, CDR2 SVGAGI, per germline. The CDR3 loop is CASSWRQAMNTEAFF. CDR3 DNA sequence: TGTGCCAGCAGTTGGAGACAGGCCATGAACACTGAAGCTTTCTTT.

The chain employs TRBV7-8 and TRBJ2-7; no definite D call. V lost 0 bases to trimming and J lost 4 bases, with 10 bases between them. Germline CDR1 reads SGHVS; CDR2 reads FQNEAQ. This CDR3 region has 14 residues. Here the CDR3 reads CASSLARGAYEQYF. The CDR3 bases are TGTGCCAGCAGCTTAGCGCGAGGTGCTTACGAGCAGTACTTC.

The rearrangement uses TRBV5-3 and TRBJ1-4; D gene uncertain. TRBV5-3 is known as an ORF, though its function is uncertain. Trimming removed 0 bases from V and 1 base from J, with 10 bases in between. There are 16 residues in the CDR3. This chain's CDR3 is CARSLDSRLTNEKLFF. The CDR3 nucleotides are TGTGCCAGAAGCTTGGACAGTAGGTTAACTAATGAAAAACTGTTTTTT.

V usage is TRBV4-1 and J usage is TRBJ1-6; the match to TRBD1 covers 12 bases. The trim removed 4 bases at V and 0 bases at J, leaving 7 bases unmatched. The germline CDR1 and CDR2 sequences are MGHRA and YSYEKL. The CDR3 covers 19 residues. This chain's CDR3 is CASSRRDRGLSSYNSPLHF. CDR3 bases: TGCGCCAGCAGCCGCCGGGACAGGGGGCTCAGCTCCTATAATTCACCCCTCCACTTT.

The chain couples TRBV10-2 to TRBJ2-2; 8 bases fit TRBD1. In germline, CDR1 is WSHSY, CDR2 SAAADI. Trimming at V came to 4 bases and at J to 1 base, leaving 14 bases not matched to a gene. CDR3 length: 19 residues. CDR3 loop: CASSGPPPSGGWNTGELFF. In DNA, the CDR3 is TGCGCCAGCAGTGGCCCCCCACCGTCAGGGGGCTGGAACACCGGGGAGCTGTTTTTT.

The rearrangement joins TRBV11-2 to TRBJ2-2, with 14 bases aligning to TRBD2. The germline CDR1 and CDR2 sequences are SGHAT and FQNNGV. The CDR3 has 18 amino acids. Trimming at V came to 4 bases and at J to 6 bases, leaving 10 bases not matched to a gene. In nucleotides, the CDR3 is TGTGCCAGCAGCTCGATGACTAGCGGGGGGGCTGGTTCCGGGGAGCTGTTTTTT. This encodes CASSSMTSGGAGSGELFF.

This chain joins TRBV6-5 and TRBJ2-1, with 13 nucleotides matching TRBD2. CDR3 size: 13 residues. The germline V gene has CDR1 MNHEY and CDR2 SVGAGI. V was pared by 8 bases and J by 8 bases, with 3 bases of the junction left unmatched. Here the CDR3 DNA reads TGTGCCAGCCGGACTAGCGGGGGCTATGAGCAGTTCTTC. This gives the protein CASRTSGGYEQFF.

The genes are TRBV27 and TRBJ1-6; 7 positions match TRBD1. The CDR3 sequence is 13 residues long. CDR1 and CDR2 from the germline V gene are MNHEY and SMNVEV (reference sequence). J was trimmed by 13 bases and V by 5 bases; bases with no gene match: 8. CDR3 DNA sequence: TGTGCCAGCAGTCAAGGGACAGACATCCCCCTCCACTTT. This encodes CASSQGTDIPLHF.

The chain is built from TRBV5-4 and TRBJ2-2, with 9 nucleotides matching TRBD1. CDR1 and CDR2 from the germline V gene are SGHNT and YYREEE (reference sequence). The CDR3 spans 15 residues. The V gene end was trimmed by 4 bases and the J gene end by 7 bases; junction bases not matched to a gene: 8. The CDR3 DNA follows: TGTGCCAGCAGCCCCGGGACAGGGATTGGCGGGGAGCTGTTTTTT. This gives the protein CASSPGTGIGGELFF.